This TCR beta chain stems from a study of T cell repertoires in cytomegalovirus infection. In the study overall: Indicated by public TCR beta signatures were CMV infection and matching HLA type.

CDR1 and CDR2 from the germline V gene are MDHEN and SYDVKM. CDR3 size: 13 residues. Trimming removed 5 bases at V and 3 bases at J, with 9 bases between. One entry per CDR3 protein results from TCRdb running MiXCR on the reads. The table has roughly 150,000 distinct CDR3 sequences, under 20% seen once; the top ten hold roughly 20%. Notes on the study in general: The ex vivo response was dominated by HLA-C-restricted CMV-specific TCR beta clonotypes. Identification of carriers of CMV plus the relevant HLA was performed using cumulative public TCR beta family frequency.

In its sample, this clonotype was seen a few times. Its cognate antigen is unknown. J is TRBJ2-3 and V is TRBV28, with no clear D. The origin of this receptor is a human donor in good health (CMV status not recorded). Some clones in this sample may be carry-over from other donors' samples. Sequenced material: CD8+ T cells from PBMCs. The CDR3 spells CASSPTGTDTQYF. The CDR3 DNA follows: TGTGCCAGCAGTCCGACCGGGACAGATACGCAGTATTTT.